Below, 7 T cell receptor beta chains from the same sample are listed, as sequenced in a study of blood T cell repertoires in COVID-19. Method: immunoSEQ multiplex PCR; TCRdb's copy keeps in-frame clones and lacks some. The sample carries about 200,000 clones, roughly 90% recorded once. Source material: peripheral blood. The receptors come from a man aged 55-75 years who had recovered from COVID-19.

The gene calls are TRBV5-1 and TRBJ2-5, with 9 positions matching TRBD1. Losses at the gene ends were 1 base for V and 0 bases for J; bases not matched to a gene: 7. This CDR3 is 17 amino acids long. Germline V CDR1 and CDR2: SGHRS, YFSETQ. The CDR3 spells CASSLWGTGKDQETQYF. The CDR3 bases are TGCGCCAGCAGCTTGTGGGGGACAGGGAAGGACCAAGAGACCCAGTACTTC.

This chain uses TRBV9 with TRBJ2-2; maybe TRBD2 (6 bases). Germline assignment: CDR1 SGDLS and CDR2 YYNGEE. Trimming stripped 3 bases from V and 4 bases from J, with 22 bases between. This CDR3 contains 18 residues. CDR3 amino acids: CASSANKIAGHGTGELFF. CDR3 nucleotides: TGTGCCAGCAGCGCAAATAAGATTGCGGGGCATGGCACCGGGGAGCTGTTTTTT.

This clone was observed a handful of times. The rearrangement joins TRBV28 to TRBJ1-2, with D perhaps TRBD1 (6 bases). This CDR3 is built from 14 residues. V lost 4 bases and J 4 bases, leaving 13 bases between the germline ends. Germline CDR1 is MDHEN and CDR2 is SYDVKM. The CDR3 sequence: CASSSQGGSYGYTF. The CDR3, as DNA: TGTGCCAGCAGTTCACAGGGCGGGAGCTATGGCTACACCTTC.

The rearrangement links TRBV19 to TRBJ1-5; D is perhaps TRBD1 (6 bases). Germline V gene data show CDR1 as LNHDA and CDR2 as SQIVND (reference sequence). V lost 5 bases and J lost 1, with 15 bases in between. This CDR3 comprises 16 residues. The CDR3 nucleotides are TGTGCCAGTAGTGTTAAACAGGGAACGAGCAATCAGCCCCAGCATTTT. Its translation: CASSVKQGTSNQPQHF.

This chain uses TRBV4-3 with TRBJ2-3, with a weak D call TRBD2 (5 bases). V was pared by 1 base and J by 6 bases, with 14 bases between. The CDR3 runs to 15 residues. Germline CDR1 is LGHNA and CDR2 is YSLEER. DNA of the CDR3: TGCGCCAGCAGCCAAGCCCCCCCGCGAGGGGATACGCAGTATTTT. Translation: CASSQAPPRGDTQYF.

The chain recombines TRBV28 with TRBJ2-6; no definite D call. The CDR3 covers 17 residues. V lost 5 bases and J 0 bases, leaving 14 bases between the germline ends. Germline V lookup: CDR1 MDHEN, CDR2 SYDVKM. This chain's CDR3 is CASSPAGRDSGANVLTF. The CDR3 bases are TGTGCCAGCAGTCCCGCAGGCCGAGACTCTGGGGCCAACGTCCTGACTTTC.

J is TRBJ1-1 and V is TRBV7-9; D possibly corresponds to TRBD1 (6 bases). With 8 bases removed from V and 1 base from J, the gap between germline ends came to 14 bases. Germline-derived CDR1 and CDR2 are SEHNR and FQNEAQ (reference sequence). The CDR3 spans 14 residues. The CDR3 DNA is TGTGCCAGCCGGCAGGGGCAGGCGAACACTGAAGCTTTCTTT. Encoded protein: CASRQGQANTEAFF. Variable domain in full (rest from reference TRBV7-9 and TRBJ1-1): DTGVSQNPRHKITKRGQNVTFRCDPISEHNRLYWYRQTLGQGPEFLTYFQNEAQLEKSRLLSDRFSAERPKGSFSTLEIQRTEQGDSAMYLCASRQGQANTEAFFGQGTRLTVV.